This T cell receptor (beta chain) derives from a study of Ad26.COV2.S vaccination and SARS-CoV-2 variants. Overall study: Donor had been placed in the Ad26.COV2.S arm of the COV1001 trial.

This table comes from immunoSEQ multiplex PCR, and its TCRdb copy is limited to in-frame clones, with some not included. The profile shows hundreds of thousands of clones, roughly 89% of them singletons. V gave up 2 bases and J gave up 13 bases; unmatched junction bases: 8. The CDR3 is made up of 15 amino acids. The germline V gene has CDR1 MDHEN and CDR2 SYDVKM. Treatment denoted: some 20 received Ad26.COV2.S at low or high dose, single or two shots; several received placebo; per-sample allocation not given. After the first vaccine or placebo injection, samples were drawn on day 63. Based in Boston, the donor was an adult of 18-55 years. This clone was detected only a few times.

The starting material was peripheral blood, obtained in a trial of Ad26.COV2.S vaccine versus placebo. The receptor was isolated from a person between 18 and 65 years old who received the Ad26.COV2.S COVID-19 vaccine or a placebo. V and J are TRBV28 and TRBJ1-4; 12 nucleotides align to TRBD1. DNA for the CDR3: TGTGCCAGCAGTTTAGGGACAGGGGGCGCGGGTGGACTGTTTTTT. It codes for CASSLGTGGAGGLFF.